Following are 7 T cell receptor beta chains from one sample sequenced in a study of T cells after yellow fever vaccination. TCRdb re-analysed the 5' RACE reads in MiXCR, keeping a single row per CDR3 protein. This sample has a few hundred thousand distinct CDR3 sequences, with about 8.7% found just once. Sample: PBMCs, taken on the day of the first yellow fever vaccination. The receptors derive from a man in his late teens or twenties who received the YFV17D yellow fever vaccine.

This chain uses TRBV5-1 with TRBJ2-1; 10 bases are shared with TRBD2. CDR3 length: 16 residues. Trimming removed 3 bases from V and 3 bases from J; junction bases left unmatched: 6. Germline CDR1 reads SGHRS; CDR2 reads YFSETQ. This CDR3 reads CASSWASGGIYNEQFF. The CDR3 nucleotides are TGCGCCAGCAGCTGGGCTAGCGGGGGAATCTACAATGAGCAGTTCTTC.

This clonotype was recorded a few times. The chain carries TRBV12-3 or TRBV12-4 and TRBJ1-5, with 7 positions matching TRBD1. V lost 10 bases, J lost 6 bases, and 9 bases stayed unmatched. The CDR3 totals 13 residues. CDR3 nucleotides: TGTGCCACCGCGGGGACAGAGGGTCAGCCCCAGCATTTT. Its protein is CATAGTEGQPQHF.

This clonotype appeared a few times. The V call is TRBV30, the J call TRBJ2-7; D call uncertain. Trimming left V 3 bases short and J 3 bases short, with 12 bases between. Looked up from germline, CDR1 is GTSNPN and CDR2 is SVGIG (reference sequence). The CDR3 is 13 residues long. The CDR3 DNA reads TGTGCCTGGAGGAAATCGGCCCTCTACGAGCAGTACTTC. Protein: CAWRKSALYEQYF.

At least ten counts were recorded for this clonotype. This rearrangement joins TRBV5-6 to TRBJ2-5, with a weak D call TRBD2 (6 bases). Germline values: CDR1 SGHDT, CDR2 YYEEEE. The CDR3 is 14 residues long. Trimming shortened V by 5 bases and J by 4 bases, and 15 bases separated the two germline ends. CDR3 residues: CASRMGGSGETQYF. In nucleotides, the CDR3 is TGTGCCAGCAGGATGGGGGGATCGGGAGAGACCCAGTACTTC.

The V call is TRBV5-1, the J call TRBJ2-1, with TRBD2 matching 9 bases. With V trimmed by 5 bases and J by 4 bases, 7 bases remained unmatched. Per the germline V gene, CDR1 is SGHRS and CDR2 is YFSETQ. The CDR3 is 15 amino acids. CDR3 sequence: CASRPTSGPYNEQFF. CDR3 sequence (DNA): TGCGCCAGCAGACCCACTAGCGGGCCGTACAATGAGCAGTTCTTC.

Many counts were recorded for this clonotype. The chain recombines TRBV5-1 with TRBJ1-6, with D possibly matching TRBD1 (5 bases). Per the germline V gene, CDR1 is SGHRS and CDR2 is YFSETQ. V gave up 4 bases and J gave up 12 bases, with 14 bases separating them. The CDR3 has 13 residues. CDR3 in amino acids: CASSHGTPEPLHF. The DNA of the CDR3 is TGCGCCAGCAGCCACGGGACCCCAGAACCCCTCCACTTT.

The chain has TRBV4-1 and TRBJ2-7; D unresolved. Germline V gives CDR1 MGHRA, CDR2 YSYEKL. The V gene lost 7 bases and the J gene lost 0 bases, with 13 bases spanning the gap. This CDR3 spans 14 amino acids. CDR3: CASNPNVASYEQYV. The CDR3 DNA follows: TGCGCCAGCAACCCCAACGTGGCCTCCTACGAGCAGTACGTC.